These T cell receptor beta chains were read from a single sample in a study of T cell responses to AZD1222 COVID-19 vaccine. TCRdb's table, derived via immunoSEQ multiplex PCR, lists solely in-frame clones and lacks some. The top ten hold more than 3% of the sample, which has 150,000 or so clones, around 92% seen once. The input for sequencing was peripheral blood, taken 28 days after the second AZD1222 dose. All receptors derive from an adult who received the AZD1222 COVID-19 vaccine. Both conserved end residues are part of each CDR3. A D gene is named only where the DNA matches it firmly. Part of the rows lack a size; the others show once, few, many or a class for expanded clones.

size	V	J	D	DNA	CDR3
-	TRBV5-8	TRBJ2-2	-	TGTGCCAGCAGTCCGGGGTACGCCGGGGAGCTGTTTTTT	CASSPGYAGELFF
-	TRBV27	TRBJ1-1	-	TGTGCCAGCGGTAGGGGGAAAACTGAAGCTTTCTTT	CASGRGKTEAFF
-	TRBV30	TRBJ1-1	TRBD1	TGTGCCTGGAGTGTACGGGGGGGACAGTACACTGAAGCTTTCTTT	CAWSVRGGQYTEAFF
few	TRBV14	TRBJ2-7	-	TGTGCCAGCAGCCAAGATAAGGTTATAGCGAACGAGCAGTACTTC	CASSQDKVIANEQYF
once	TRBV30	TRBJ2-7	TRBD2	TGTGCCTGGAGTTCCGGTAGCGGGACCTACGAGCAGTACTTC	CAWSSGSGTYEQYF
-	TRBV19	TRBJ1-5	-	TGTGCCAGTAGTATAGAGCCCCCCCTGGGCAATCAGCCCCAGCATTTT	CASSIEPPLGNQPQHF
-	TRBV27	TRBJ2-3	TRBD2	TGTGCCAGCAGTTCCCCCGGGACTAGCGGGAAGGCAGATACGCAGTATTTT	CASSSPGTSGKADTQYF
-	TRBV7-2	TRBJ2-4	-	TGTGCCAGCAGCTCCGGGACGAGAAAAAACATTCAGTACTTC	CASSSGTRKNIQYF
-	TRBV3-1/TRBV3-2	TRBJ2-1	TRBD2	TGTGCCAGCAGCCCTAGCGGGAGGAATGAGCAGTTCTTC	CASSPSGRNEQFF
-	TRBV7-2	TRBJ1-3	-	TGTGCCAGCAGCTCATGGGACACTTTCTCTGGAAACACCATATATTTT	CASSSWDTFSGNTIYF
once	TRBV19	TRBJ2-1	TRBD2	TGTGCCAGTAGTGCACTAGCGGGAAGTGAGCAGTTCTTC	CASSALAGSEQFF
-	TRBV6-6	TRBJ2-3	-	TGTGCCAGCAGTTACTCGGATACGCAGTATTTT	CASSYSDTQYF
-	TRBV9	TRBJ1-6	-	TGTGCCAGCAGCGTAGATAAAGGGGTGGCTTCACCCCTCCACTTT	CASSVDKGVASPLHF
-	TRBV28	TRBJ2-5	TRBD1	TGTGCCAGCAGTAAACGTGACAGGGCCGTTGAGACCCAGTACTTC	CASSKRDRAVETQYF
-	TRBV28	TRBJ1-2	-	TGTGCCAGCAGTTTACCCTGGCAGGTTTATGGCTACACCTTC	CASSLPWQVYGYTF
few	TRBV7-2	TRBJ1-5	-	TGTGCCAGCAGTCCTAACGGCAATCAGCCCCAGCATTTT	CASSPNGNQPQHF
-	TRBV5-1	TRBJ1-5	-	TGCGCCAGCAGCTTGAGAGGGGAGGATCAGCCCCAGCATTTT	CASSLRGEDQPQHF
-	TRBV28	TRBJ1-2	-	TGTGCCAGCAGTTTGGAACAAATATATGGCTACACCTTC	CASSLEQIYGYTF
once	TRBV2	TRBJ2-1	TRBD2	TGTGCCAGCAGTGAATCGAGCGGGGACTCCTACAATGAGCAGTTCTTC	CASSESSGDSYNEQFF
-	TRBV27	TRBJ2-1	-	TGTGCCAGCAGTTTTTGGGGGGTCGACAATGAGCAGTTCTTC	CASSFWGVDNEQFF
-	TRBV27	TRBJ1-2	-	TGTGCCAGCAGTTTGCAGGGTAACTATGGCTACACCTTC	CASSLQGNYGYTF
-	TRBV28	TRBJ1-5	TRBD1	TGTGCCAGCAGTCAACAACAGGGGGCCCGTCAGCCCCAGCATTTT	CASSQQQGARQPQHF
-	TRBV18	TRBJ1-3	TRBD1	TGTGCCAGCTCACGGGGACAGACTGGAAACACCATATATTTT	CASSRGQTGNTIYF
once	TRBV5-5	TRBJ1-6	TRBD1	TGTGCCAGCAGCCTCCTCCGGGACAGGGCTTCACCCCTCCACTTT	CASSLLRDRASPLHF
-	TRBV7-6	TRBJ1-1	-	TGTGCCAGCAGCTTAGCGGAGCGTAGGGACACTGAAGCTTTCTTT	CASSLAERRDTEAFF
once	TRBV13	TRBJ1-3	-	TGTGCCAGCAGTAGCGCCCGGGACGCCAGCTCTGGAAACACCATATATTTT	CASSSARDASSGNTIYF
-	TRBV14	TRBJ1-4	-	TGTGCCAGCAGCCAAGACCTGACCCTGTTTTTT	CASSQDLTLFF
-	TRBV9	TRBJ1-2	-	TGTGCCAGCAGCGGAATGACGGACTATGGCTACACCTTC	CASSGMTDYGYTF
-	TRBV19	TRBJ2-1	TRBD1	TGTGCCAGTAGTCCTACTCTTTTTAGGGACAGGGACAATGAGCAGTTCTTC	CASSPTLFRDRDNEQFF
-	TRBV6-2/TRBV6-3	TRBJ1-2	-	TGTGCCGGCAGTTATATAGGGACTGGGGCCGGCTATGGCTACACCTTC	CAGSYIGTGAGYGYTF
-	TRBV6-2/TRBV6-3	TRBJ2-7	TRBD1	TGTGCCAGCAGTTCGACAGGGGTGGGCTACGAGCAGTACTTC	CASSSTGVGYEQYF
-	TRBV10-1	TRBJ1-1	-	TGCGCCAGCAGTGAGTCAGGGTCCGCGTCGGCTTTCTTT	CASSESGSASAFF
-	TRBV7-8	TRBJ2-5	-	TGTGCCAGCAGCCACCCTTATTCGAGCACACAAGAGACCCAGTACTTC	CASSHPYSSTQETQYF
-	TRBV9	TRBJ2-5	-	TGTGCCAGCAGCGTAGTTCCAGGGATCGGGGAGACCCAGTACTTC	CASSVVPGIGETQYF
-	TRBV6-5	TRBJ1-2	-	TGTGCCAGCAGTTACTCGATAGAGGCCATCAACTATGGCTACACCTTC	CASSYSIEAINYGYTF
-	TRBV4-3	TRBJ2-6	-	TGCGCCAGCAGCCAAGAGAGGGGAACTGGGGCCAACGTCCTGACTTTC	CASSQERGTGANVLTF
-	TRBV28	TRBJ1-3	TRBD1	TGTGCCAGCAGTCGGGGGGCGAGGGGGCAAGGAAACACCATATATTTT	CASSRGARGQGNTIYF
-	TRBV5-5	TRBJ1-2	-	TGTGCCAGCAGCTTGGATCCCCAAATAACGGGAGGCTACACCTTC	CASSLDPQITGGYTF
-	TRBV2	TRBJ1-1	TRBD1	TGTGCCAGCAGTGAAGGCCGGGACAGGGCGACTGAAGCTTTCTTT	CASSEGRDRATEAFF
few	TRBV28	TRBJ2-3	-	TGTGCCAGCAGTCCGGGCGGTAGCTGGACTGGCACAGATACGCAGTATTTT	CASSPGGSWTGTDTQYF
-	TRBV4-2	TRBJ2-3	-	TGTGCCAGCAGCCCGAAGAGAGGGACTAGCACAGATACGCAGTATTTT	CASSPKRGTSTDTQYF
-	TRBV27	TRBJ2-7	-	TGTGCCAGCGGGGAAACAGGGACCTACGAGCAGTACTTC	CASGETGTYEQYF